This record concerns one TCR beta chain sequence. Its antigen is unknown. No base qualities exist here, and no much larger clone lies one base off it. The data originate from a study of CD4 T cells in relation to SARS-CoV-2 and coronaviruses (TCRdb year 2021). At the level of the whole study: In the ViraFEST assay, PBMCs were cultured with antigen for approximately 9 days, after which TCR beta CDR3s were sequenced to identify clonal expansions specific to the antigen. Of the 12 convalescent patients, 8 were male and 4 were female, and two of the subjects were Hispanic. Using patient-derived lymphoblastoid cell lines, the shared crossreactive spike epitopes were mapped to their HLA restriction. The study assessed, at the TCR clonotype level, memory CD4+ T cell crossreactivity between SARS-CoV-2 and common cold coronavirus spike proteins. A different TCR-beta assay, based on Illumina, was used to sequence expansion assays from other donors in the study. The Adaptive Biotechnologies TCR-sequencing kit was used for samples from a few pre-COVID donors and for the naive versus memory experiments, whereas the other data were Illumina-based. The full convalescent cohort of more than nine patients had a median age of almost 40 years, ranging from roughly 20 to 75 years.

Clipping removes 2 bases from V and 2 bases from J, with 11 as the unmatched junction base count. The CDR3, cysteine through phenylalanine, is 17 amino acids long. Left in the record is the CDR3 DNA by itself, 51 bases read in frame from the first base. CDR1 is given as SGHTA and CDR2 as FQGNSA, both from the germline V gene. CEF-cultured naive and memory CD4+ T cell DNA received survey-level immunoSEQ TCR-beta sequencing. Turning to the authors' computational methods: During preprocessing, nonproductive sequences were removed, as were CDR3s that did not start with C, did not end with F or W, or were shorter than 7 amino acids. The MANAFEST web app was used to call antigen-specific clonotypes on the basis of expansion compared with the reference and with other culture wells. To be counted as positive, a clone had to show significant expansion compared with the reference culture, at an FDR below 0.05, in 2 of 3 replicate wells. A further requirement for positive clones was significant expansion compared with all other tandem wells, along with an odds ratio above 5. Cultured and uncultured naive and memory CD4+ repertoires were searched for CDR3s previously identified as spike- and CEF-reactive. After three terminal residues were trimmed from each end, CDR3 homology was quantified as pairwise Levenshtein distance using the stringdist R package. TCRdb took over this immuneACCESS table, retaining in-frame rearrangements with V and J assigned. Such tables are incomplete; in checked studies, under half of the missing clones stem from an unresolved V gene, and the remainder is unexplained. The V and J calls and clone size are taken from that table; D and trimming were inferred from the DNA. This sample has about 38,000 clones in its table, and over 70% of those were observed once. The top ten hold approximately 20% of the sample.

Results the study describes overall, beyond this receptor: Sequencing of naive versus memory cells indicated that the assay detects memory recall responses, not primary responses primed during culture. Small numbers of patients and of tested TCRs were a limitation of the study. About 65% of donors had memory CD4+ clonotypes that crossrecognized SARS-CoV-2 and at least one common cold coronavirus spike. Because no donor provided both pre-pandemic and post-infection samples, tracing the source of pre-existing responses was limited. Because the crossreactivity analysis focused on spike protein, crossreactivity against other viral proteins was not assessed. Crossreactive clones showed significantly weaker SARS-CoV-2-driven expansion than monoreactive clones, consistent with antigenic imprinting.

Naive and memory CD4+ T cells were separated from cryopreserved PBMCs by CD4 enrichment followed by EasySep naive CD4+ T cell enrichment. Sorted naive or memory CD4+ T cells (roughly 93,000) were grown at a 1:1 ratio with T cell-depleted PBMCs and CEF peptides for around eleven days. In general, every peptide culture condition was set up in three replicate wells. Ficoll-Paque PLUS gradient centrifugation was used to isolate PBMCs from either whole blood or leukapheresis product. The PBMCs went either fresh into the expansion assay or into cryopreservation at -140 degrees C. The QIAamp Micro DNA Kit was used to extract genomic DNA from the CD4+ T cells.

Sequenced material: memory CD4+ T cells from PBMCs, cultured in vitro. The cell subset or site label of this sample denotes: memory (non-naive) CD4+ T cells. The receptor was derived from an adult with COVID-19. The sequence is built from TRBV7-2 and TRBJ2-5, with 7 bases aligning to TRBD2. The CDR3 region: CASSLYLRLASQETQYF. The sequence in DNA is TGTGCCAGCAGCTTATATCTTAGACTAGCCTCTCAAGAGACCCAGTACTTC.